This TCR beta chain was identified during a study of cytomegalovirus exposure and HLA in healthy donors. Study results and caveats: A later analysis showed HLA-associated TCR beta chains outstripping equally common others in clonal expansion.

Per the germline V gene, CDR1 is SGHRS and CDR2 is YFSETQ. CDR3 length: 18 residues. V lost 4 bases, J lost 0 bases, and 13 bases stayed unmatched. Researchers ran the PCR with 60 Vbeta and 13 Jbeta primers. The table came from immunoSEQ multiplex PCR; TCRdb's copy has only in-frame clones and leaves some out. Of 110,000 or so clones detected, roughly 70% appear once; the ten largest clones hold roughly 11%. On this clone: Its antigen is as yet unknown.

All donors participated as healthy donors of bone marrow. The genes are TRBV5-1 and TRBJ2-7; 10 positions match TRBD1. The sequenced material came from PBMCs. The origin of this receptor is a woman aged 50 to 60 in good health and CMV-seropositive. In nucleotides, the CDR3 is TGCGCCAGCAGCGCTTCCGGGACAGGGGCTCTAAGCTCCTACGAGCAGTACTTC. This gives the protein CASSASGTGALSSYEQYF.